This T cell receptor beta chain was sequenced during a study of blood T cell repertoires in COVID-19 (dated by TCRdb to 2018 to 2021). For the study in its entirety: Samples covering the acute and convalescent phases of COVID-19 were provided by collaborators in the United States, Italy and Spain. The material from the prospective study consisted of cDNA or gDNA derived from T cells, B-cell-depleted T cells, or PBMCs. Samples were obtained from the ongoing ImmuneRACE study (first 160 participants) and from approximately 1,200 subjects provided by 6 global collaborators. A de-identified subject ID, COVID-19 status, age in years and sex were almost always included in the sample metadata. The dataset comprised deeply sampled blood TCRbeta repertoires from subjects exposed to, actively infected with, or recovered from COVID-19. HLA class I and class II types, where available, came from metadata supplied by the sample provider rather than from assay-based typing. A freely available public database, intended as a resource for researchers studying the immune response to SARS-CoV-2, is where the repertoires were released.

Trimming accounts for 6 bases at V and 5 bases at J, while the number of junction bases matched to no gene is 10. Including cysteine and phenylalanine, the CDR3 has 15 amino acids. Only CDR3 DNA is held: 45 bases, read in frame from base 1. From a lookup of the germline V gene, CDR1 and CDR2 are MNHEY and SVGAGI. TCRbeta CDR3 regions were amplified from genomic DNA by means of the immunoSEQ Assay, a bias-controlled multiplex PCR. The paper's data handling went like this. The number of nucleated cells in each sample was estimated from the amplification of reference gene primers within the assay. To quantify the absolute abundance of each unique TCRbeta CDR3 rearrangement, sequence reads were collapsed and filtered. Productive Simpson clonality was computed per sample as the square root of Simpson's diversity index over productive rearrangements. TCRdb limited this immuneACCESS table to in-frame rearrangements with V and J called. A share of clones is missing; checked studies link under half to unresolved V genes, and the rest is unexplained. The V and J calls and clone size come from that table; D and trimming were worked out from the DNA. The sample profile shows around 380,000 clones; over 65% of them were found once. About 1% of the sample lies in the top ten.

As concerns this clone: What this receptor recognizes is not known. The sample holds no much larger clone one base away, and base qualities are not on file.

The collaborating institutions used their own protocols to collect whole blood in K2EDTA tubes. For TCRbeta analysis, collaborator samples were shipped as frozen whole blood, as isolated PBMCs, or as DNA extracted from either sample type. Results the study describes overall, beyond this receptor: The quantity of clinical and demographic metadata differed by source and by participant and was supplied without curation.

In this chain, TRBV6-5 is recombined with TRBJ1-2, with 9 central nucleotides matching TRBD1. The specimen sequenced was peripheral blood. The TCR originated in a human donor with acute or convalescent COVID-19. The donor label of this sample is uncertain. The DNA sequence follows: TGTGCCAGCAGATCCCCGGACAGGGGATTATATGGCTACACCTTC. This gives the protein CASRSPDRGLYGYTF.